The 19 T cell receptor beta chains below were found in one sample sequenced in a study of shared clonotypes between healthy human individuals. Generated by immunoSEQ multiplex PCR, the TCRdb table keeps only in-frame clones and is missing some. The sample has 2.3 million or so clones; approximately 95% are singletons. Specimen: naive CD4+ T cells from PBMCs. Subset in this sample: CD45RA+ positively selected. These receptors were obtained from a man between 18 and 29 years old in good health. Some clones in this sample may be carry-over from other donors' samples.

This clone showed up just a few times. The chain couples TRBV20-1 to TRBJ1-1; unclear D gene. Germline loops: CDR1 DFQATT, CDR2 SNEGSKA (reference sequence). The CDR3 sequence is 11 residues long. V was pared by 5 bases and J by 1 base, with 5 bases between. The CDR3 reads CSAEANTEAFF. For the CDR3, the DNA is TGCAGTGCTGAGGCGAACACTGAAGCTTTCTTT.

This clone appeared once. V is TRBV10-2 and J is TRBJ1-2, with 8 nucleotides matching TRBD1. V lost 5 bases and J lost 5; bases outside the gene matches: 7. Germline CDR1 and CDR2: WSHSY and SAAADI. The CDR3 sequence is 14 residues long. The CDR3 nucleotides are TGCGCCAGCAGTACCGGGACAGGCATATATGGCTACACCTTC. It yields the protein CASSTGTGIYGYTF.

The chain uses TRBV2 and TRBJ1-1; D remains ambiguous. Germline assignment: CDR1 SNHLY and CDR2 FYNNEI. The CDR3 runs to 12 residues. V lost 6 bases and J 0 bases, leaving 5 bases between the germline ends. CDR3 sequence (DNA): TGTGCCAGCAGCATAATGAACACTGAAGCTTTCTTT. Translating gives CASSIMNTEAFF.

The chain recombines TRBV29-1 with TRBJ1-1; no clear D gene. This CDR3 has 12 amino acids. Germline CDR1 SQVTM, CDR2 ANQGSEA. V was shortened by 3 bases and J by 8 bases, with 13 bases between the two germline ends. The CDR3 loop is CSVEWGNREAFF. DNA for the CDR3: TGCAGCGTTGAGTGGGGAAATAGGGAAGCTTTCTTT.

Turning to this clone: This sample also contains other DNA sequences that code for the same CDR3. The chain joins TRBV5-1 to TRBJ1-4, with D tentatively TRBD1 (6 bases). The V gene lost 0 bases and the J gene lost 5 bases, with 11 bases spanning the gap. Germline CDR1 and CDR2: SGHRS and YFSETQ. This CDR3 is 15 amino acids long. The DNA for the CDR3 is TGCGCCAGCAGCTTGGAGGGGGGTACCAATGAAAAACTGTTTTTT. Protein: CASSLEGGTNEKLFF.

The chain combines TRBV27 with TRBJ2-2; TRBD2 aligns across 7 bases. From germline, CDR1 is MNHEY and CDR2 SMNVEV (reference sequence). V lost 0 bases and J lost 4; bases outside the gene matches: 8. The CDR3 runs to 17 residues. CDR3 coding DNA: TGTGCCAGCAGTTTATCTAACCGGGGACTAACCACCGGGGAGCTGTTTTTT. Residues: CASSLSNRGLTTGELFF.

The rearrangement joins TRBV6-5 to TRBJ2-2, with D unclear. CDR1 is MNHEY, CDR2 SVGAGI, per germline. V was cut by 3 bases and J by 7 bases, with 18 bases left in between. CDR3 length: 16 residues. As DNA, the CDR3 is TGTGCCAGCAGTTATCTGGCTGTAGGGTTGATCGGGGAGCTGTTTTTT. It yields the protein CASSYLAVGLIGELFF.

This chain joins TRBV7-2 and TRBJ2-3; D gene unclear. With 4 bases removed from V and 4 bases from J, the gap between germline ends came to 18 bases. The CDR3 has 16 residues. CDR1 and CDR2 (germline): SGHTA, FQGNSA. The CDR3 reads CASSSDLIPIADTQYF. The CDR3 region has the DNA TGTGCCAGCAGCTCGGATCTAATCCCCATCGCAGATACGCAGTATTTT.

This clone showed up just once. The chain recombines TRBV2 with TRBJ2-7, with TRBD2 matching over 9 bases. The junction had 1 base not matched to a gene; V was cut back by 2 bases and J by 2 bases. Germline V CDR1 and CDR2: SNHLY, FYNNEI. The CDR3 sequence is 14 residues long. Here the CDR3 reads CASSERLAAYEQYF. CDR3 DNA sequence: TGTGCCAGCAGTGAAAGACTAGCGGCCTACGAGCAGTACTTC.

V and J are TRBV28 and TRBJ2-1, with 7 bases matching TRBD1. This CDR3 has 11 amino acids. V shed 5 bases and J 14 bases; nucleotides not matched to a gene: 6. The germline gives CDR1 MDHEN, CDR2 SYDVKM. CDR3 bases: TGTGCCAGCAGTCTAGGACAGGTCGAGTTCTTC. Residues: CASSLGQVEFF.

The chain recombines TRBV7-3 with TRBJ2-1; unclear D gene. The V end was cut by 2 bases, the J end by 0 bases, with 8 bases between. Germline V gives CDR1 SGHTA, CDR2 FQGTGA. The CDR3 sequence is 15 residues long. The CDR3 is CASSLASSSYNEQFF. The CDR3 DNA reads TGTGCCAGCAGCTTAGCCTCGTCCTCCTACAATGAGCAGTTCTTC.

The chain employs TRBV30 and TRBJ2-7; TRBD1 or TRBD2 may be the D gene (5 bases each). Per the germline V gene, CDR1 is GTSNPN and CDR2 is SVGIG (reference sequence). V was cut by 3 bases and J by 4 bases, with 22 bases left in between. The CDR3 runs to 16 residues. CDR3 sequence reads: CAWREFGARVGYEQYF. In DNA, the CDR3 is TGTGCCTGGAGGGAGTTCGGGGCGCGGGTTGGGTACGAGCAGTACTTC.

The chain uses TRBV11-2 and TRBJ2-1; 7 nucleotides match TRBD1. V trimming: 5 bases; J trimming: 5 bases; junction bases outside the gene matches: 6. Germline V lookup: CDR1 SGHAT, CDR2 FQNNGV. The CDR3 has 14 amino acids. Here the CDR3 reads CASSADRWNNEQFF. The CDR3 DNA sequence: TGTGCCAGCAGCGCGGACAGGTGGAACAATGAGCAGTTCTTC.

The J gene is TRBJ2-7, the V gene TRBV2; D unresolved. Germline-derived CDR1 and CDR2 are SNHLY and FYNNEI. The CDR3 has 16 residues. The ends were cut back, 1 base at V and 3 bases at J, with 16 bases in the middle. CDR3 amino acids: CASSEVKRLISYEQYF. In DNA form, the CDR3 reads TGTGCCAGCAGTGAAGTTAAAAGGCTGATCAGCTACGAGCAGTACTTC.

This chain uses TRBV7-8 with TRBJ1-1; possible D gene TRBD1, 6 bases. This CDR3 spans 15 amino acids. Trimming left V 3 bases short and J 0 bases short, with 11 bases between. The V gene's germline CDR1 is SGHVS and CDR2 FQNEAQ. This CDR3 reads CASSLGGPLNTEAFF. For the CDR3, the DNA is TGTGCCAGCAGCTTGGGGGGCCCTTTGAACACTGAAGCTTTCTTT.

This chain connects TRBV5-1 to TRBJ2-5; D is ambiguous. In germline, CDR1 is SGHRS, CDR2 YFSETQ. Trimming cost V 3 bases and J 4 bases, with 7 bases left between them. The CDR3 has 12 amino acids. CDR3 bases: TGCGCCAGCAGCTCCTCGTCAGAGACCCAGTACTTC. It translates to CASSSSSETQYF.

V gene TRBV29-1 combines with J gene TRBJ2-4; D possibly corresponds to TRBD1 (6 bases). This CDR3 is built from 16 residues. V lost 6 bases and J 2 bases, leaving 20 bases between the germline ends. Germline loops: CDR1 SQVTM, CDR2 ANQGSEA. As DNA, the CDR3 is TGCAGCGTGGGCCGGACAGACGGGTTGTCCAAAAACATTCAGTACTTC. It codes for CSVGRTDGLSKNIQYF.

V gene TRBV28 combines with J gene TRBJ2-2; 11 nucleotides align to TRBD1. Germline CDR1 and CDR2: MDHEN and SYDVKM. The CDR3 has 15 residues. The ends lost 6 bases at V and 4 bases at J; junction bases unmatched: 4. CDR3 sequence (DNA): TGTGCCAGCAGCCCGGGACAGGGGGTCACCGGGGAGCTGTTTTTT. This translates into CASSPGQGVTGELFF.

This clone was detected once. The rearrangement links TRBV5-4 to TRBJ1-1, with unresolved D. The germline V gene encodes CDR1 SGHNT and CDR2 YYREEE (reference sequence). The V and J ends lost 1 base and 0 bases respectively, with 10 bases between them. The CDR3 runs to 15 residues. CDR3 nucleotides: TGTGCCAGCAGCTTGCCGACGTCCCTGAACACTGAAGCTTTCTTT. This codes for CASSLPTSLNTEAFF.